The sequence of this T cell receptor beta chain was determined in a study of blood T cell repertoires in COVID-19. As for the study in general: T cells, B-cell-depleted T cells, or PBMCs provided the cDNA or gDNA that served as material.

Sequenced by immunoSEQ multiplex PCR; TCRdb stores in-frame clones only, minus some. The sample holds a few hundred thousand clones, 80% to 95% seen once. The cohort comprised adults aged roughly 18 to 90 years residing in under 30 US areas. In assigning cohorts, the study relied on participant-reported clinical history. Cohort 3 recovered donors had two negative PCRs, clearance, or symptom resolution. This sequence was found in a woman in her 30s who had recovered from COVID-19. Sequencing was performed on PBMCs or T cells enriched from blood (not recorded which).

CDR3 in amino acids: CASSQGQGYNEQFF. CDR3 DNA: TGCGCCAGCAGCCAAGGGCAGGGTTACAATGAGCAGTTCTTC. The chain is built from TRBV4-3 and TRBJ2-1; the D gene is possibly TRBD1 (5 bases). The length of the CDR3 is 14 residues. Trimming cost V 1 base and J 4 bases, with 8 bases left between them. Germline CDR1 is LGHNA and CDR2 is YSLEER.